This TCR beta chain was found in a study of blood T cell repertoires in COVID-19. In the study overall: Samples of COVID-19 (acute and convalescent) were obtained from the United States, Italy and Spain.

The V gene end was trimmed by 3 bases and the J gene end by 9 bases; junction bases not matched to a gene: 7. CDR1 and CDR2 (germline): SQVTM, ANQGSEA. This CDR3 contains 13 residues. Individuals drawn from around 24 US areas were roughly 18 to 89 years old. In the authors' workflow: The assay estimated nucleated cells by amplifying reference gene primers. Generated by immunoSEQ multiplex PCR, the TCRdb table keeps only in-frame clones and is missing some. V and J calls and clone size are as listed in that table; D and trimming were resolved from the DNA. Here the sample spans about 280,000 clones, 70% to 90% being singletons.

The J gene is TRBJ1-4, the V gene TRBV29-1; 7 bases are a match to TRBD1. The sequencing sample was made of PBMCs or T cells enriched from blood (not recorded which). The TCR was taken from a woman under 40 with acute COVID-19. The CDR3 DNA is TGCAGCGTTGACGACAGGGTCGGCAAAAAACTGTTTTTT. Protein: CSVDDRVGKKLFF.